This is a list of T cell receptor beta chains from one sample in a study of blood T cells in healthy people across ages. TCRdb recomputed calls from the 5' RACE reads with MiXCR, one row per CDR3 protein. The data hold 1,300,000 or so distinct CDR3 sequences, with roughly 60% observed a single time. The sample comprised blood. The receptors stem from a man younger than 35 in good health. Each CDR3 is given with its conserved first and last residue. A D gene is named only where the DNA matches it firmly. Expanded clones are given a class, and other clones once, few, many or no size at all.

CDR3 DNA	CDR3 protein	D gene	clone size	V gene	J gene
TGTGCCAGCAGTGACGGGACAGCTTACAATGAGCAGTTCTTC	CASSDGTAYNEQFF	TRBD1	.	TRBV12-3/TRBV12-4	TRBJ2-1
TGCGCCAGCAGTGACAGGGCCGAAATCTATGGCTACACCTTC	CASSDRAEIYGYTF	TRBD1	.	TRBV5-1	TRBJ1-2
TGTGCCAGCAGCTTGCTAGCGGGAGTCGGTAATGAGCAGTTCTTC	CASSLLAGVGNEQFF	TRBD2	.	TRBV7-2	TRBJ2-1
TGTGCCAGCAGCTCCCGACAGGGGGCTGACAAAAACATTCAGTACTTC	CASSSRQGADKNIQYF	TRBD1	.	TRBV7-2	TRBJ2-4
TGTGCCAGCAGCCCCGGGACTAGAATCTTTTACGAGCAGTACTTC	CASSPGTRIFYEQYF	TRBD2	few	TRBV7-2	TRBJ2-7
TGTGCCAGCCGTCAGCACACTGAAGCTTTCTTT	CASRQHTEAFF	.	.	TRBV11-2	TRBJ1-1
TGCGCCAGCAGCTTGGCGGGCGACAGTAGCACAGATACGCAGTATTTT	CASSLAGDSSTDTQYF	.	.	TRBV5-1	TRBJ2-3
TGTGCCAGCAGAGGGATTGAGGAGGCCCCATATGGCTACACCTTC	CASRGIEEAPYGYTF	.	.	TRBV27	TRBJ1-2
TGTGCCAGCAGTTTTCCGACAGGCCGGGGGAATGAGCAGTTCTTC	CASSFPTGRGNEQFF	.	.	TRBV12-3/TRBV12-4	TRBJ2-1
TGTGCTAGCAGCACAGGCACAAAAGAGACCCAGTACTTC	CASSTGTKETQYF	.	few	TRBV7-7	TRBJ2-5
TGTGCCAGCGGGACGATCTACAATGAGCAGTTCTTC	CASGTIYNEQFF	.	few	TRBV2	TRBJ2-1
TGCAGCGCAGTAGAGGGGGGGACTTATGGCTACACCTTC	CSAVEGGTYGYTF	.	once	TRBV29-1	TRBJ1-2
TGCGCCAGCAGCCACGACAGGACCTCCTACGAGCAGTACTTC	CASSHDRTSYEQYF	.	.	TRBV5-1	TRBJ2-7
TGCGCCAGCAGCCAAGTGGCGGCCCCCAATCAGCCCCAGCATTTT	CASSQVAAPNQPQHF	.	.	TRBV4-1	TRBJ1-5
TGCGCCAGCAGCCCAGCAGGACAGGGGGGCTACGAGCAGTACTTC	CASSPAGQGGYEQYF	TRBD1	few	TRBV4-1	TRBJ2-7
TGTGCCATCAGTGAGTCACGGGCGGTCTTAGATGGCTACACCTTC	CAISESRAVLDGYTF	.	few	TRBV10-3	TRBJ1-2
TGTGCCAGCAGCCTGTCTGCCAGCAGGGCAGATACGCAGTATTTT	CASSLSASRADTQYF	.	.	TRBV5-4	TRBJ2-3
TGTGCCAGCAGCAAAAGACAGGGGGCTCCCGAGAGGGATACGCAGTATTTT	CASSKRQGAPERDTQYF	.	.	TRBV21-1	TRBJ2-3
TGTGCCAGCAGCTTAAGGGTCAGGAGAACTACTAGCACAGATACGCAGTATTTT	CASSLRVRRTTSTDTQYF	.	.	TRBV13	TRBJ2-3
TGTGCCAGCAGCCAACTGGGTCAGCAGAACACTGAAGCTTTCTTT	CASSQLGQQNTEAFF	.	.	TRBV14	TRBJ1-1
TGTGCCAGCAGCTTAGTCCCGACAGGGAAAGAGGAGACCCAGTACTTC	CASSLVPTGKEETQYF	TRBD1	once	TRBV7-9	TRBJ2-5
TGTGCCAGCAGTGAAACAGGGGGCTTCTACGAGCAGTACTTC	CASSETGGFYEQYF	TRBD1	.	TRBV25-1	TRBJ2-7
TGTGCCAGCAGCCAACGTGAGGGACAGGGCTACGAGCAGTACTTC	CASSQREGQGYEQYF	TRBD1	.	TRBV5-5	TRBJ2-7
TGCAGCGTTCGGGCTAGCGGATTCACAGATACGCAGTATTTT	CSVRASGFTDTQYF	TRBD2	.	TRBV29-1	TRBJ2-3
TGTGCCAGCACGAATACAGGGCGATACAATGAGCAGTTCTTC	CASTNTGRYNEQFF	.	.	TRBV27	TRBJ2-1
TGCAGTGCTAGAAACAGGGAGAGTGAAAAACTGTTTTTT	CSARNRESEKLFF	.	few	TRBV20-1	TRBJ1-4
TGTGCCATCAGTGAGTCGAGTTCCTACGAGCAGTACTTC	CAISESSSYEQYF	.	.	TRBV10-3	TRBJ2-7